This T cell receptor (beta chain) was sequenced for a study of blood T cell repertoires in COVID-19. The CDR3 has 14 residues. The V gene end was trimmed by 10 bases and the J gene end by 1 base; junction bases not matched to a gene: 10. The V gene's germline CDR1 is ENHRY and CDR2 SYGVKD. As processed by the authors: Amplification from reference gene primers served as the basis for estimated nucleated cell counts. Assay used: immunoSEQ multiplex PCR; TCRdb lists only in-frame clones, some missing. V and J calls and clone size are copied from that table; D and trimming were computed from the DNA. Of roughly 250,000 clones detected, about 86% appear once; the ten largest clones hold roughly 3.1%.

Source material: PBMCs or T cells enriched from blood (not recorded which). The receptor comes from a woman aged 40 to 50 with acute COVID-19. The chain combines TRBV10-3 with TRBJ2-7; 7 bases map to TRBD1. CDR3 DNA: TGTGCCACCGTAGGGACAGATAAGTCCTACGAGCAGTACTTC. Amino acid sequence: CATVGTDKSYEQYF.